The rows below give T cell receptor beta chains drawn from one sample of a study of blood T cell repertoires in COVID-19. Profiled with immunoSEQ multiplex PCR; TCRdb holds only in-frame clones, not every one. The sample contains approximately 68,000 clones, around nine tenths of which appear only once. The sample was peripheral blood. The receptors were sampled from a man in his fifties with active COVID-19. Both conserved end residues are part of each CDR3. A D gene is named only where the DNA matches it firmly. Some rows mark clone size as missing; the rest say once, few, many or name a class of expanded clone.

D: -
J: TRBJ1-3
V: TRBV5-1
size: -
DNA: TGCGCCAGCAGCTTGAGTGGGCCTGGAAACACCATATATTTT
CDR3: CASSLSGPGNTIYF

D: TRBD1
J: TRBJ1-4
V: TRBV5-4
size: few
DNA: TGTGCCAGCAGGCAGGACAGGGCGGGGGAAAAACTGTTTTTT
CDR3: CASRQDRAGEKLFF

D: TRBD1
J: TRBJ1-1
V: TRBV5-1
size: once
DNA: TGCGCCAGCAGCGGGGGACAGTCATATGAAGCTTTCTTT
CDR3: CASSGGQSYEAFF

D: TRBD1
J: TRBJ1-5
V: TRBV19
size: -
DNA: TGTGCCAGTAGGTTCGGCAGGGGGTATAGCAATCAGCCCCAGCATTTT
CDR3: CASRFGRGYSNQPQHF

D: -
J: TRBJ2-1
V: TRBV12-3/TRBV12-4
size: -
DNA: TGTGCCATCCAGGGGAACGGATACAATGAGCAGTTCTTC
CDR3: CAIQGNGYNEQFF

D: TRBD2
J: TRBJ2-5
V: TRBV3-1/TRBV3-2
size: -
DNA: TGTGCCAGCAGCCGGGCGGGGGGGCGAGAGACCCAGTACTTC
CDR3: CASSRAGGRETQYF

D: TRBD1
J: TRBJ2-3
V: TRBV5-1
size: once
DNA: TGCGCCACTACCCGGGACAGCTATAGCACAGATACGCAGTATTTT
CDR3: CATTRDSYSTDTQYF

D: TRBD1
J: TRBJ2-7
V: TRBV15
size: -
DNA: TGTGCCACCAGCAGGGACTCCGGGACAGGGGGCTCCTACGAGCAGTACTTC
CDR3: CATSRDSGTGGSYEQYF

D: TRBD1
J: TRBJ1-1
V: TRBV20-1
size: -
DNA: TGCAGTGCTAGAGGGGACAGGCGGGCTTTCTTT
CDR3: CSARGDRRAFF

D: -
J: TRBJ2-1
V: TRBV5-1
size: -
DNA: TGCGCCAGCAGCTTTACGGGAGTGGGGGGAGGCAATGAGCAGTTCTTC
CDR3: CASSFTGVGGGNEQFF

D: TRBD2
J: TRBJ2-1
V: TRBV5-1
size: -
DNA: TGCGCCAGCAGCTCGACTAGCGGGAGTATTAATGAGCAGTTCTTC
CDR3: CASSSTSGSINEQFF

D: -
J: TRBJ1-2
V: TRBV5-1
size: -
DNA: TGCGCCAGCAGCTTTTTAGGTACAGAGATCTACACCTTC
CDR3: CASSFLGTEIYTF

D: -
J: TRBJ2-2
V: TRBV5-8
size: once
DNA: TGTGCCAGCAGCTTGGAGGGGATTTCGAACACCGGGGAGCTGTTTTTT
CDR3: CASSLEGISNTGELFF

D: -
J: TRBJ1-2
V: TRBV7-2
size: -
DNA: TGTGCCATCCAAGAGGGGGGGCGCAGTAATGGCTACACCTTC
CDR3: CAIQEGGRSNGYTF

D: -
J: TRBJ2-5
V: TRBV5-1
size: -
DNA: TGCGCCAGCAGCAAAGATACACAAGAGACCCAGTACTTC
CDR3: CASSKDTQETQYF

D: -
J: TRBJ1-1
V: TRBV28
size: -
DNA: TGTGCCAGCAGTCTAGGACACCATGAAGCTTTCTTT
CDR3: CASSLGHHEAFF

D: -
J: TRBJ2-1
V: TRBV6-2/TRBV6-3
size: -
DNA: TGTGCCAGCAGTTACTCGAGGGGGGGCCCTAACAATGAGCAGTTCTTC
CDR3: CASSYSRGGPNNEQFF

D: -
J: TRBJ2-1
V: TRBV29-1
size: -
DNA: TGCAGCGTTGACCCCCTAGCGAGCTACAATGAGCAGTTCTTC
CDR3: CSVDPLASYNEQFF

D: TRBD2
J: TRBJ2-7
V: TRBV2
size: -
DNA: TGTGCCAGCAGAGAGCGGGAAGCCTACGAGCAGTACTTC
CDR3: CASREREAYEQYF

D: -
J: TRBJ1-2
V: TRBV6-4
size: -
DNA: TGTGCCAGCCGGGAGGGGTCGGATGGCTACACCTTC
CDR3: CASREGSDGYTF

D: TRBD1
J: TRBJ2-7
V: TRBV27
size: -
DNA: TGTGCCAGCGGGGACAGAGACTACTACGAGCAGTACTTC
CDR3: CASGDRDYYEQYF

D: -
J: TRBJ2-6
V: TRBV28
size: -
DNA: TGTGCCAGCAGTTGGAGGGGAACCAACGTCCTGACTTTC
CDR3: CASSWRGTNVLTF

D: -
J: TRBJ2-3
V: TRBV19
size: -
DNA: TGTGCCAGTAGTATAGATCGGGGAGATACGCAGTATTTT
CDR3: CASSIDRGDTQYF

D: -
J: TRBJ1-2
V: TRBV4-3
size: -
DNA: TGCGCCAGCAGCGACGGGTCTAGCTATGGCTACACCTTC
CDR3: CASSDGSSYGYTF

D: TRBD2
J: TRBJ2-1
V: TRBV7-2
size: -
DNA: TGTGCCAGCACGAGTGCGACTAGCGGTTACAATGAGCAGTTCTTC
CDR3: CASTSATSGYNEQFF

D: -
J: TRBJ2-1
V: TRBV7-3
size: -
DNA: TGTGCCAGCAGCTTCTCACTAGGCTACAATGAGCAGTTCTTC
CDR3: CASSFSLGYNEQFF

D: TRBD2
J: TRBJ2-2
V: TRBV4-3
size: -
DNA: TGCGCCAGCAGCCAAGGGGTCCTAGCGGGCAACACCGGGGAGCTGTTTTTT
CDR3: CASSQGVLAGNTGELFF

D: -
J: TRBJ2-7
V: TRBV5-3
size: -
DNA: TGTGCCAGAAGCTTACTGTCCTACGAGCAGTACTTC
CDR3: CARSLLSYEQYF

D: TRBD1
J: TRBJ1-5
V: TRBV28
size: -
DNA: TGTGCCACCTCGACAGGGTATAGCAATCAGCCCCAGCATTTT
CDR3: CATSTGYSNQPQHF

D: -
J: TRBJ1-5
V: TRBV6-5
size: -
DNA: TGTGCCAGCAGAAGGAACAGGAATCAGCCCCAGCATTTT
CDR3: CASRRNRNQPQHF

D: -
J: TRBJ2-7
V: TRBV6-1
size: -
DNA: TGTGCCAGCAGTGAAAGCAGGGCAGCCTACGAGCAGTACTTC
CDR3: CASSESRAAYEQYF